A single sample is the source of the 10 T cell receptor beta chains below, sequenced in a study of blood T cell repertoires in COVID-19. Data came from immunoSEQ multiplex PCR; TCRdb stores just in-frame clones and leaves some out. Among roughly 380,000 clones listed, around 84% were seen once. The sample comprised peripheral blood. Receptors were obtained from a human donor with acute or convalescent COVID-19. The donor label of this sample is uncertain.

V usage is TRBV19 and J usage is TRBJ2-6, with 10 bases fitting TRBD1. V lost 4 bases to trimming and J lost 3 bases; unmatched junction nucleotides: 9. Germline V gene lookup returns CDR1 LNHDA and CDR2 SQIVND (reference sequence). CDR3 length equals 18 residues. In DNA, the CDR3 is TGTGCCAGTAGTACGACGGACAGGGGGGAGTATGGGGCCAACGTCCTGACTTTC. This codes for CASSTTDRGEYGANVLTF.

This chain links TRBV10-3 with TRBJ2-1; 9 bases are a match to TRBD2. V gave up 0 bases and J gave up 9 bases; unmatched junction bases: 6. Germline CDR1 is ENHRY and CDR2 is SYGVKD. The CDR3 sequence is 15 residues long. The CDR3 DNA is TGTGCCATCAGTGAGTCTGGCGGGGGGGCCAGTGAGCAGTTCTTC. As protein: CAISESGGGASEQFF.

This clone was seen only once. V is TRBV5-1 and J is TRBJ2-1; 11 bases fit TRBD2. This CDR3 spans 16 amino acids. Germline CDR1 is SGHRS and CDR2 is YFSETQ. J lost 7 bases, V lost 0 bases, and 6 bases had no gene match. The CDR3 spells CASSLVAGGGRNEQFF. The CDR3 DNA sequence: TGCGCCAGCAGCTTGGTAGCGGGAGGGGGGAGGAATGAGCAGTTCTTC.

V and J are TRBV28 and TRBJ1-4, with a tentative D call TRBD1 (5 bases). The CDR3 has 15 amino acids. Deletions cut 5 bases from V and 7 bases from J, with 17 bases between. CDR1 and CDR2 from the germline V gene are MDHEN and SYDVKM. The CDR3 is CASSPEGVGVEKLFF. The DNA for the CDR3 is TGTGCCAGCAGTCCCGAAGGGGTTGGGGTTGAAAAACTGTTTTTT.

This clone was detected only once. The chain recombines TRBV11-2 with TRBJ2-7; a weak D match, TRBD1 (5 bases). Trimming left V 4 bases short and J 2 bases short, with 15 bases between. The CDR3 contains 15 residues. Germline CDR1 is SGHAT and CDR2 is FQNNGV. In DNA, the CDR3 is TGTGCCAGCAGCTCCCAGGGCTACTCGACCTACGAGCAGTACTTC. Its translation: CASSSQGYSTYEQYF.

This sequence joins TRBV4-2 and TRBJ2-4; D gene unclear. Per germline, CDR1 LGHNA and CDR2 YNFKEQ. Trimming left V 0 bases short and J 2 bases short, with 2 bases between. The CDR3 totals 13 residues. This CDR3 reads CASSQDTKNIQYF. CDR3 coding DNA: TGTGCCAGCAGCCAAGATACCAAAAACATTCAGTACTTC.

The table lists this clone with a count of one. V is TRBV2 and J is TRBJ2-3, with TRBD2 matching 15 bases. Germline CDR1 SNHLY, CDR2 FYNNEI. CDR3 length equals 18 residues. Trimming at V came to 7 bases and at J to 3 bases, leaving 11 bases not matched to a gene. CDR3 protein: CASTLRTSGGAGTDTQYF. CDR3 in DNA: TGTGCCAGCACCCTTAGGACTAGCGGGGGGGCAGGGACAGATACGCAGTATTTT.

This chain connects TRBV15 to TRBJ1-6; D uncertain. The germline gives CDR1 LNHNV, CDR2 YYDKDF (reference sequence). This CDR3 has 13 residues. Deletions cut 2 bases from V and 7 bases from J, with 6 bases between. CDR3 sequence (DNA): TGTGCCACCAGCAGACTGACAAATTCACCCCTCCACTTT. It specifies CATSRLTNSPLHF. The full variable domain, completed using reference TRBV15 and TRBJ1-6, is DAMVIQNPRYQVTQFGKPVTLSCSQTLNHNVMYWYQQKSSQAPKLLFHYYDKDFNNEADTPDNFQSRRPNTSFCFLDIRSPGLGDTAMYLCATSRLTNSPLHFGNGTRLTVT.

The chain is built from TRBV30 and TRBJ2-3; 10 bases line up with TRBD2. The CDR3 has 15 amino acids. The germline V gene encodes CDR1 GTSNPN and CDR2 SVGIG (reference sequence). V lost 2 bases to trimming and J lost 1 base; unmatched junction nucleotides: 3. In DNA, the CDR3 is TGTGCCTGGAGTCGACTAGCGGGCCGCACAGATACGCAGTATTTT. It specifies CAWSRLAGRTDTQYF.

The chain uses TRBV4-1 and TRBJ2-1; unclear D gene. From germline, CDR1 is MGHRA and CDR2 YSYEKL. The length of the CDR3 is 15 residues. The ends were cut back, 0 bases at V and 3 bases at J, with 9 bases in the middle. CDR3 residues: CASSQDLEIYNEQFF. The CDR3 DNA reads as TGCGCCAGCAGCCAAGACCTAGAGATCTACAATGAGCAGTTCTTC.